This entry lists 16 T cell receptor beta chains sequenced from one sample in a study of T cells in Graves' hyperthyroidism and ophthalmopathy. From RNA transcripts, TCR beta CDR3 regions were amplified. Researchers ran a first-round RT-PCR on the TCR CDR3 using the HTBI primer set. TCRdb re-analysed the multiplex PCR reads in MiXCR, keeping a single row per CDR3 protein. The sample holds more than 550,000 distinct CDR3 sequences, over 15% seen once. The sequencing sample was made of blood. The origin of the receptors is a woman between 45 and 60 years old with Graves' hyperthyroidism that later progressed to Graves' ophthalmopathy.

This clonotype was recorded many times. CDR3 sequence (DNA): TGTGCCAGCAGCCAGAACAGGGACTTCAATCAGCCCCAGCATTTT. Translated, it gives CASSQNRDFNQPQHF. The chain couples TRBV3-1 to TRBJ1-5, with a weak D call TRBD1 (6 bases). Per the germline V gene, CDR1 is LGHDT and CDR2 is YNNKEL (reference sequence). The CDR3 has 15 amino acids. The V end lost 3 bases, the J end lost 3 bases, and 12 bases lay between the germline ends.

This chain connects TRBV19 to TRBJ2-5; D perhaps matches TRBD2 (5 bases). The CDR3 runs to 12 residues. CDR1 and CDR2 from the germline V gene are LNHDA and SQIVND (reference sequence). Trimming stripped 11 bases from V and 5 bases from J, with 15 bases between. CDR3 bases: TGTGCCGGCCACGGGATAGGTGAGACCCAGTACTTC. This gives the protein CAGHGIGETQYF. Drawing the rest from reference TRBV19 and TRBJ2-5, the complete variable domain is DGGITQSPKYLFRKEGQNVTLSCEQNLNHDAMYWYRQDPGQGLRLIYYSQIVNDFQKGDIAEGYSVSREKKESFPLTVTSAQKNPTAFYLCAGHGIGETQYFGPGTRLLVL.

V usage is TRBV10-1 and J usage is TRBJ1-6; TRBD1 might be the D (6 bases). The CDR3 spans 14 residues. CDR1 is WNHNN and CDR2 is SYGVQD in the germline V gene (reference sequence). Trimming stripped 0 bases from V and 11 bases from J, with 11 bases between. DNA of the CDR3: TGCGCCAGCAGTGAGTCCGGCAGGGGAGCACCCCTCCACTTT. Translated: CASSESGRGAPLHF.

Many counts were recorded for this clonotype. The chain recombines TRBV20-1 with TRBJ1-1; TRBD1 agrees at 7 bases. The V segment lost 6 bases and the J segment 0 bases; nucleotides outside the gene matches: 10. The CDR3 totals 15 residues. Germline CDR1 is DFQATT and CDR2 is SNEGSKA (reference sequence). CDR3 sequence: CSANPGQRLNTEAFF. In DNA, the CDR3 is TGCAGTGCAAACCCGGGACAGAGACTGAACACTGAAGCTTTCTTT.

This clonotype was recorded many times. The CDR3 sequence: CASSQEGQGFNQPQHF. The CDR3 region has the DNA TGTGCCAGCAGCCAAGAGGGACAGGGGTTTAATCAGCCCCAGCATTTT. The chain carries TRBV3-1 and TRBJ1-5; 10 bases align to TRBD1. The CDR3 covers 16 residues. The ends lost 0 bases at V and 4 bases at J; junction bases unmatched: 3. Germline V gives CDR1 LGHDT, CDR2 YNNKEL (reference sequence).

The rearrangement links TRBV7-8 to TRBJ1-3; unclear D gene. Germline assignment: CDR1 SGHVS and CDR2 FQNEAQ. The CDR3 runs to 16 residues. The V gene lost 7 bases and the J gene lost 0 bases, with 16 bases spanning the gap. The CDR3 here is CASTRSDGRSGNTIYF. For the CDR3, the DNA is TGTGCCAGCACCCGGTCCGACGGGCGCTCTGGAAACACCATATATTTT.

In this sample, this clonotype turned up a few times. This rearrangement joins TRBV7-2 to TRBJ1-2; D is undetermined. The CDR3 is 15 amino acids. Germline lookup yields CDR1 SGHTA and CDR2 FQGNSA. V dropped 7 bases and J dropped 3 bases, with 18 bases sitting between them. Here the CDR3 DNA reads TGTGCCAGCAACTTGGAGATTTCTACAGACTATGGCTACACCTTC. The encoded protein is CASNLEISTDYGYTF.

This clonotype was seen ten or more times. J is TRBJ2-1 and V is TRBV5-1; 10 bases map to TRBD2. Germline V gene sequence: CDR1 SGHRS, CDR2 YFSETQ. With 2 bases clipped from V and 5 bases from J, the junction kept 1 base outside the gene matches. The CDR3 consists of 14 residues. The CDR3 sequence: CASSFSGGNNEQFF. The DNA of the CDR3 is TGCGCCAGCAGCTTTAGCGGGGGGAACAATGAGCAGTTCTTC.

The table lists this clonotype with many counts. The V gene is TRBV2, the J gene TRBJ1-2, with 7 positions matching TRBD1. CDR3 length: 18 amino acids. Germline loops: CDR1 SNHLY, CDR2 FYNNEI. The ends lost 8 bases at V and 0 bases at J; junction bases unmatched: 18. CDR3 nucleotide sequence: TGTGCCAGCGAACCGGGACAGATTTCGACATGGACTAACTATGGCTACACCTTC. It translates to CASEPGQISTWTNYGYTF.

J is TRBJ2-1 and V is TRBV7-2, with D tentatively TRBD1 (6 bases). This CDR3 is built from 15 residues. V lost 2 bases and J 6 bases, leaving 14 bases between the germline ends. Germline values: CDR1 SGHTA, CDR2 FQGNSA. CDR3 region: CASSLQWGPGNEQFF. The CDR3 DNA reads as TGTGCCAGCAGCTTACAGTGGGGGCCTGGCAATGAGCAGTTCTTC.

This chain's CDR3 is CASSRQQGSNEKLFF. In DNA form, the CDR3 reads TGTGCCAGCAGCCGACAACAGGGGTCTAATGAAAAACTGTTTTTT. This sequence joins TRBV7-2 and TRBJ1-4; 7 bases align to TRBD1. The CDR3 length is 15 residues. Per germline, CDR1 SGHTA and CDR2 FQGNSA. Unmatched junction bases numbered 6, after V lost 5 bases and J lost 3 bases. Based on the CDR3 plus reference TRBV7-2 and TRBJ1-4, the full variable domain is GAGVSQSPSNKVTEKGKDVELRCDPISGHTALYWYRQSLGQGLEFLIYFQGNSAPDKSGLPSDRFSAERTGGSVSTLTIQRTQQEDSAVYLCASSRQQGSNEKLFFGSGTQLSVL.

This clonotype was counted between two and nine times. CDR3 loop: CSARGLQGEGYTF. CDR3 in DNA: TGCAGTGCTAGAGGCCTACAGGGGGAAGGCTACACCTTC. J is TRBJ1-2 and V is TRBV20-1, with TRBD1 matching 8 bases. Germline CDR1 is DFQATT and CDR2 is SNEGSKA (reference sequence). CDR3 length equals 13 residues. V lost 1 base, J lost 8 bases, and 6 bases stayed unmatched.

The rearrangement links TRBV20-1 to TRBJ1-6, with a tentative D call TRBD1 (5 bases). The CDR3 spans 14 residues. Trimming pared 6 bases from V and 3 bases from J, leaving 12 bases between. Looked up from germline, CDR1 is DFQATT and CDR2 is SNEGSKA (reference sequence). The CDR3 loop is CSAPTAFYNSPLHF. DNA for the CDR3: TGCAGTGCACCGACAGCGTTCTATAATTCACCCCTCCACTTT.

This chain joins TRBV20-1 and TRBJ2-3; 9 bases map to TRBD2. Trimming took 1 base from V and 2 from J; bases not matched to a gene: 7. Germline V gene data show CDR1 as DFQATT and CDR2 as SNEGSKA (reference sequence). This CDR3 is 16 amino acids long. As DNA, the CDR3 is TGCAGTGCTAGAGTTGGTGCGGGGGGGCCCACAGATACGCAGTATTTT. Amino acid sequence: CSARVGAGGPTDTQYF.

This clonotype was seen only once. A much larger clonotype is one base distant, so this may be a read error. This chain uses TRBV3-1 with TRBJ2-3, with D maybe TRBD2 (5 bases). Looked up from germline, CDR1 is LGHDT and CDR2 is YNNKEL (reference sequence). The V end was cut by 0 bases, the J end by 5 bases, with 6 bases between. The CDR3 is 13 residues long. The chain's CDR3 is CASSQDREDTQYF. CDR3 sequence (DNA): TGTGCCAGCAGCCAAGATCGGGAAGATACGCAGTATTTT.

The chain is built from TRBV7-9 and TRBJ1-1; the D is unclear. The CDR3 spans 14 residues. In germline, CDR1 is SEHNR, CDR2 FQNEAQ (reference sequence). Trimming shortened V by 1 base and J by 5 bases, and 11 bases separated the two germline ends. The CDR3 coding sequence is TGTGCCAGCAGCTTAGAGGCAGCATCGACTGAAGCTTTCTTT. Translating gives CASSLEAASTEAFF.